What follows are 16 T cell receptor beta chains derived from one specimen sequenced in a study of blood T cell dynamics during melanoma immunotherapy. Clones were sequenced by immunoSEQ multiplex PCR, and TCRdb holds only the in-frame ones, with some missing. The profile shows under 15,000 clones, about 93% of them singletons. Time point specified: week 3, after first cycle of checkpoint inhibitor. The material sequenced was effector memory CD8+ T cells from blood, taken from a patient treated with checkpoint blockade. The receptor source for this set is a human donor with melanoma.

The gene calls are TRBV27 and TRBJ2-2; D not resolved. Germline CDR1 reads MNHEY; CDR2 reads SMNVEV (reference sequence). The CDR3 is 15 amino acids. Trimming stripped 3 bases from V and 0 bases from J, with 8 bases between. DNA for the CDR3: TGTGCCAGCAGTTTGGAGATTCCGAACACCGGGGAGCTGTTTTTT. Translation gives CASSLEIPNTGELFF.

This chain connects TRBV15 to TRBJ1-5; D not certain. V gave up 4 bases and J gave up 6 bases, with 13 bases separating them. This CDR3 region has 14 residues. Germline assignment: CDR1 LNHNV and CDR2 YYDKDF (reference sequence). This CDR3 reads CATSTEATGQPQHF. In DNA form, the CDR3 reads TGTGCCACCAGCACCGAAGCGACGGGTCAGCCCCAGCATTTT.

The chain has TRBV19 and TRBJ2-2, with TRBD2 identical over 8 bases. The CDR3 consists of 15 residues. Germline assignment: CDR1 LNHDA and CDR2 SQIVND (reference sequence). Losses at the gene ends were 4 bases for V and 6 bases for J; bases not matched to a gene: 7. The CDR3, as DNA: TGTGCCAGTAGTACCGGGACTAGTTTCTCCGGGGAGCTGTTTTTT. Its protein product is CASSTGTSFSGELFF. Variable domain in full (rest from reference TRBV19 and TRBJ2-2): DGGITQSPKYLFRKEGQNVTLSCEQNLNHDAMYWYRQDPGQGLRLIYYSQIVNDFQKGDIAEGYSVSREKKESFPLTVTSAQKNPTAFYLCASSTGTSFSGELFFGEGSRLTVL.

J is TRBJ2-1 and V is TRBV5-1, with D hard to call. Germline assignment: CDR1 SGHRS and CDR2 YFSETQ. There are 13 residues in the CDR3. V dropped 4 bases and J dropped 9 bases, with 14 bases sitting between them. The CDR3 nucleotides read TGCGCCAGCAGCGGATGGGCCACCGCTGAGCAGTTCTTC. Residues: CASSGWATAEQFF.

Only a few counts were recorded for this clone. This CDR3 is CASSPWTGRYGYTF. The CDR3 DNA is TGTGCCAGCAGCCCCTGGACAGGCCGCTATGGCTACACCTTC. The chain links TRBV7-2 to TRBJ1-2; TRBD1 matches 7 bases. CDR3 length equals 14 residues. The V and J ends lost 5 bases and 4 bases, in that order; junction bases with no gene match: 7. The germline CDR1 and CDR2 sequences are SGHTA and FQGNSA. The full variable domain, rest sourced from reference TRBV7-2 and TRBJ1-2, is GAGVSQSPSNKVTEKGKDVELRCDPISGHTALYWYRQSLGQGLEFLIYFQGNSAPDKSGLPSDRFSAERTGGSVSTLTIQRTQQEDSAVYLCASSPWTGRYGYTFGSGTRLTVV.

The chain joins TRBV27 to TRBJ1-2; TRBD1 aligns across 9 bases. V shed 3 bases, J shed 0 bases, and the junction held 2 bases outside the gene matches. Germline V gene data show CDR1 as MNHEY and CDR2 as SMNVEV (reference sequence). The CDR3 is 15 amino acids. The CDR3 sequence: CASSFGTGPNYGYTF. CDR3 coding DNA: TGTGCCAGCAGTTTCGGGACAGGGCCTAACTATGGCTACACCTTC.

The gene calls are TRBV9 and TRBJ2-2, with D hard to call. The CDR3 has 14 residues. Germline assignment: CDR1 SGDLS and CDR2 YYNGEE. V lost 0 bases and J lost 6, with 9 bases in between. The DNA for the CDR3 is TGTGCCAGCAGCGTAGGGTCCGGTCCCGGGGAGCTGTTTTTT. Amino acids: CASSVGSGPGELFF.

The chain has TRBV7-9 and TRBJ1-2, with TRBD1 identical over 9 bases. The CDR3 length is 14 residues. The junction had 9 bases not matched to a gene; V was cut back by 5 bases and J by 8 bases. Per germline, CDR1 SEHNR and CDR2 FQNEAQ (reference sequence). This CDR3 is CASSPRTGEGGYTF. CDR3 in DNA: TGTGCCAGCAGCCCAAGGACAGGGGAGGGAGGCTACACCTTC.

The rearrangement joins TRBV29-1 to TRBJ1-3; D is ambiguous. V gave up 4 bases and J gave up 4 bases, with 5 bases separating them. Germline lookup yields CDR1 SQVTM and CDR2 ANQGSEA. There are 11 residues in the CDR3. The CDR3 DNA is TGCAGCGTTGTGTACGGAAACACCATATATTTT. This codes for CSVVYGNTIYF.

This chain joins TRBV5-1 and TRBJ1-1; no clear D. V gave up 2 bases and J gave up 1 base, with 6 bases separating them. Germline values: CDR1 SGHRS, CDR2 YFSETQ. The CDR3 length is 13 residues. The CDR3 reads CASSFDTNTEAFF. The CDR3 region has the DNA TGCGCCAGCAGCTTCGACACGAACACTGAAGCTTTCTTT.

This clone was detected only once. The V and J genes are TRBV2 and TRBJ2-1; 10 positions match TRBD2. Germline values: CDR1 SNHLY, CDR2 FYNNEI. V shed 10 bases, J shed 8 bases, and the junction held 8 bases outside the gene matches. The CDR3 contains 13 residues. The CDR3 is CATPSGSGDEQFF. As DNA, the CDR3 is TGTGCCACCCCTAGCGGGAGTGGTGATGAGCAGTTCTTC. Full variable domain (missing parts from reference TRBV2 and TRBJ2-1): EPEVTQTPSHQVTQMGQEVILRCVPISNHLYFYWYRQILGQKVEFLVSFYNNEISEKSEIFDDQFSVERPDGSNFTLKIRSTKLEDSAMYFCATPSGSGDEQFFGPGTRLTVL.

Here the CDR3 reads CASSIGTVHVNTEAFF. CDR3 coding DNA: TGTGCCAGTAGTATCGGGACAGTACATGTGAACACTGAAGCTTTCTTT. The chain is built from TRBV19 and TRBJ1-1; 7 bases are shared with TRBD1. V lost 3 bases and J lost 0; bases outside the gene matches: 7. CDR1 and CDR2 from the germline V gene are LNHDA and SQIVND (reference sequence). The CDR3 totals 16 residues. Full variable domain (outside the CDR3, taken from reference TRBV19 and TRBJ1-1): DGGITQSPKYLFRKEGQNVTLSCEQNLNHDAMYWYRQDPGQGLRLIYYSQIVNDFQKGDIAEGYSVSREKKESFPLTVTSAQKNPTAFYLCASSIGTVHVNTEAFFGQGTRLTVV.

This chain links TRBV28 with TRBJ1-5; 7 nucleotides line up with TRBD1. Trimming at V came to 5 bases and at J to 6 bases, leaving 7 bases not matched to a gene. The CDR3 length is 14 residues. Germline V gene data show CDR1 as MDHEN and CDR2 as SYDVKM. CDR3: CASSQDRSSQPQHF. The CDR3 nucleotides read TGTGCCAGCAGTCAGGACAGGTCTTCTCAGCCCCAGCATTTT.

This rearrangement joins TRBV14 to TRBJ2-2; TRBD2 matches 10 bases. The germline CDR1 and CDR2 sequences are SGHDN and FVKESK. The junction had 5 bases not matched to a gene; V was cut back by 6 bases and J by 1 base. The CDR3 length is 16 residues. CDR3 sequence reads: CASRLAGVWNTGELFF. The CDR3 bases are TGTGCCAGCAGGCTAGCGGGAGTTTGGAACACCGGGGAGCTGTTTTTT. The full variable domain, its missing parts supplied by reference TRBV14 and TRBJ2-2, is EAGVTQFPSHSVIEKGQTVTLRCDPISGHDNLYWYRRVMGKEIKFLLHFVKESKQDESGMPNNRFLAERTGGTYSTLKVQPAELEDSGVYFCASRLAGVWNTGELFFGEGSRLTVL.

This clone was seen a handful of times. The chain employs TRBV6-1 and TRBJ1-2; D is unresolved. V was cut by 8 bases and J by 3 bases, with 16 bases left in between. This CDR3 is 14 amino acids long. The V gene's germline CDR1 is MNHNS and CDR2 SASEGT. CDR3 amino acids: CASYLGPGDYGYTF. The CDR3 nucleotides read TGTGCCAGCTATCTCGGACCCGGCGACTATGGCTACACCTTC.

The gene calls are TRBV2 and TRBJ2-1; TRBD2 matches at 13 bases. The CDR3 loop spans 13 amino acids. Losses at the gene ends were 10 bases for V and 8 bases for J; bases not matched to a gene: 5. Germline V CDR1 and CDR2: SNHLY, FYNNEI. In DNA, the CDR3 is TGTGCCACCGGGACTAGCGGGACCTATGAGCAGTTCTTC. This encodes CATGTSGTYEQFF.